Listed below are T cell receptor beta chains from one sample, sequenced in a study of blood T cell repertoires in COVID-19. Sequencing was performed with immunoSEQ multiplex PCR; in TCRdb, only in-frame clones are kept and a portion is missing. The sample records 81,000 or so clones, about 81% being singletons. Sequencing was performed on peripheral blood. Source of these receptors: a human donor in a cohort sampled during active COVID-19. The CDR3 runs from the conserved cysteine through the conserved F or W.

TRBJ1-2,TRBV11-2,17,CASSLDEMTGVVNGYTF
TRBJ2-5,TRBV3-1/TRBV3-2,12,CASSQDRETQYF
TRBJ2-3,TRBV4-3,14,CASSQDRNTDTQYF
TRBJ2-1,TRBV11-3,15,CASSLEGLGYNEQFF
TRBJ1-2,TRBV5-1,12,CASSGGTHGYTF
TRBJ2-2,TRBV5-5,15,CASSPSGRKAGELFF
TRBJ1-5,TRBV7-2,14,CASSPTGSNQPQHF
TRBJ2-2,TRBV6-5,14,CASRGTGSTGELFF
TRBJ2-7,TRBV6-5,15,CASSTRAGGAYEQYF
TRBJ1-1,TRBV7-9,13,CASSFEENTEAFF
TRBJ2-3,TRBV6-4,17,CASITHLGQPSTDTQYF
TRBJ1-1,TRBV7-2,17,CASSPRSGALGNTEAFF
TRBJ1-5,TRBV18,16,CASSPGTGQTYQPQHF
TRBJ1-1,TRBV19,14,CASSMKGMNTEAFF
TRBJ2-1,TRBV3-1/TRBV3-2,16,CASSQGWDRVPNEQFF
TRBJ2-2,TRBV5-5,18,CASSSGTSGGSRTGELFF
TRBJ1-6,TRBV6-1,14,CASSLGQGGSPLHF
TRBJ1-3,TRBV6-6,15,CASSYVRDSGNTIYF
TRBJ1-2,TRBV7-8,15,CASSSTKDRGVGYTF
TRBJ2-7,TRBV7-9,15,CASSRLRGGPYEQYF
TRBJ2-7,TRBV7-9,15,CASGPLGTGLHEQYF
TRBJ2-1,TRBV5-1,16,CASSPETGQAGIEQFF
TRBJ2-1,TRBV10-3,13,CAISSGGYNEQFF
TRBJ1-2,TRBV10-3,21,CAISESLTPRTEPTILYGYTF
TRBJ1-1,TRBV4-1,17,CASSQDDRGLMNTEAFF
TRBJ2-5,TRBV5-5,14,CASSLGQRQETQYF
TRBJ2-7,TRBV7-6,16,CASSSIGGIKSYEQYF
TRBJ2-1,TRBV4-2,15,CASSQGSGPNNEQFF
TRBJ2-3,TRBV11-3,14,CASSAQGITDTQYF
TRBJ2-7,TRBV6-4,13,CASLDRVPYEQYF
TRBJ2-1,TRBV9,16,CASSTRLAGQYNEQFF
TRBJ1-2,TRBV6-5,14,CASSPALGGPGYTF
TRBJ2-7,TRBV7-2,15,CASSSEQGASYEQYF
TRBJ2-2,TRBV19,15,CASMLGTGGTGELFF
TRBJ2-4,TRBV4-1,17,CASIIGTSGGAKNIQYF
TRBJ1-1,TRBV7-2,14,CASSFSGGNTEAFF
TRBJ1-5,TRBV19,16,CASSPRFRAGNQPQHF
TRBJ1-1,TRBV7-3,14,CASSLGGRNTEAFF
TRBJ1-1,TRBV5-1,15,CASSLGETANTEAFF
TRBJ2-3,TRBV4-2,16,CASSQAAGTSTDTQYF
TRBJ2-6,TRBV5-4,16,CASSLGGSSGANVLTF
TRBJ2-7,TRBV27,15,CASSPPRGVGYEQYF
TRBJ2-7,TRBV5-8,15,CASSLGRQVYYEQYF
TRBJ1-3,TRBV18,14,CASSPGTGKDTIYF
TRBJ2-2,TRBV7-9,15,CASRFGGQNTGELFF
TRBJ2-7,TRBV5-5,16,CASSRRVVRQAWEQYF
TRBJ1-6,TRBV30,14,CAWSQGGSNSPLHF
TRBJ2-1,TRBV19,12,CASSIIRGEQFF
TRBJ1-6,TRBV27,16,CASRDGTGWDKSPLHF
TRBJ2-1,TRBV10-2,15,CASSPTSQTYNEQFF
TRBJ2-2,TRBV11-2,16,CASSFMTSGDTGELFF
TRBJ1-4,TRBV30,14,CAWSEPGREEKLFF